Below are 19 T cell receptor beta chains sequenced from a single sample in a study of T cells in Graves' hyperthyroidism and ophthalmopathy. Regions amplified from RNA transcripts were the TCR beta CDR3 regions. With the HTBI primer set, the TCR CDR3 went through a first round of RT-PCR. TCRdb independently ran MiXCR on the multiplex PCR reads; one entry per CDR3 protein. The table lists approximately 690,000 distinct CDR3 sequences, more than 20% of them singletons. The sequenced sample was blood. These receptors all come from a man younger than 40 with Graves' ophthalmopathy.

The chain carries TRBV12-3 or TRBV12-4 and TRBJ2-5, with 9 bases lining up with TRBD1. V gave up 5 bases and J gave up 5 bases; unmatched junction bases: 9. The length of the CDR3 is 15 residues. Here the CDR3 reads CASSPGTGIEETQYF. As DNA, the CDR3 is TGTGCCAGCAGTCCCGGGACAGGGATAGAGGAGACCCAGTACTTC.

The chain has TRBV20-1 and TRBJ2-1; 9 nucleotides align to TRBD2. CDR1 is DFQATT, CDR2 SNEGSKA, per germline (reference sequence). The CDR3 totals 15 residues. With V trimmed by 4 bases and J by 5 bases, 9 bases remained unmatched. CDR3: CSATDSGSPHNEQFF. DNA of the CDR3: TGCAGTGCTACCGATAGCGGGAGTCCCCACAATGAGCAGTTCTTC.

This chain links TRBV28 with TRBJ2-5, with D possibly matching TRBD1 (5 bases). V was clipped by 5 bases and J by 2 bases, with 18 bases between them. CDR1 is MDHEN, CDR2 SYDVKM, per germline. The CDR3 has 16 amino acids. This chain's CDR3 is CASSHTPTETQETQYF. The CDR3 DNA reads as TGTGCCAGCAGTCATACCCCGACAGAGACACAAGAGACCCAGTACTTC.

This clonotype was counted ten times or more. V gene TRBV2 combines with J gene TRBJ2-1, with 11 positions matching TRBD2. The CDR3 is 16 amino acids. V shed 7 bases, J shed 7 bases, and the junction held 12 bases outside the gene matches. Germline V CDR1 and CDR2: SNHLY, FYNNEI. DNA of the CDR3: TGTGCCAGCATCCCAGAGGTAGCGGGAGGGCGTAATGAGCAGTTCTTC. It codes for CASIPEVAGGRNEQFF.

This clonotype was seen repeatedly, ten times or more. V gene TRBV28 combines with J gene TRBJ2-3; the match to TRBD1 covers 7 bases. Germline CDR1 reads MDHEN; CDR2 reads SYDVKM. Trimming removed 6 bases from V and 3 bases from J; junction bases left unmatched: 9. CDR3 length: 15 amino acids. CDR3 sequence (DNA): TGTGCCAGCAGCCTTAGAGCAGGGGGTACAGATACGCAGTATTTT. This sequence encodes CASSLRAGGTDTQYF. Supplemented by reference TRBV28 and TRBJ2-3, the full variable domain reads DVKVTQSSRYLVKRTGEKVFLECVQDMDHENMFWYRQDPGLGLRLIYFSYDVKMKEKGDIPEGYSVSREKKERFSLILESASTNQTSMYLCASSLRAGGTDTQYFGPGTRLTVL.

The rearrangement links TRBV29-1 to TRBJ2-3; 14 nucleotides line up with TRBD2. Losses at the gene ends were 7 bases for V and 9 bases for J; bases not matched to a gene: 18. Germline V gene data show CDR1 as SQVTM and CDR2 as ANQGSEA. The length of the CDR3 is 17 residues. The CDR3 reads CSAPARLAGGSELTQYF. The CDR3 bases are TGCAGCGCCCCCGCTAGACTAGCGGGAGGGTCCGAACTCACGCAGTATTTT.

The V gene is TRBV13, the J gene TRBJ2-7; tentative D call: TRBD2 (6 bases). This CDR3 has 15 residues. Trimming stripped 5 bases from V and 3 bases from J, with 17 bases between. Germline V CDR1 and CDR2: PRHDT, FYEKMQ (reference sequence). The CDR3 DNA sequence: TGTGCCAGCAGCGCAGCCACCGGGGGAGGCTACGAGCAGTACTTC. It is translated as CASSAATGGGYEQYF.

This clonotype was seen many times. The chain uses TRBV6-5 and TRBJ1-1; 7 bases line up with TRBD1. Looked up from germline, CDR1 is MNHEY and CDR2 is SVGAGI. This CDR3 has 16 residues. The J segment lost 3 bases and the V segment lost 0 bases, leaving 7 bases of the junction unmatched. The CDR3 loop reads CASSYSSATGYTEAFF. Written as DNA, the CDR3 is TGTGCCAGCAGTTACTCGAGCGCGACAGGGTACACTGAAGCTTTCTTT.

The CDR3 spells CASSSVPMNTEAFF. The CDR3 DNA is TGTGCCAGCAGTTCCGTTCCGATGAACACTGAAGCTTTCTTT. This rearrangement joins TRBV28 to TRBJ1-1; D gene uncertain. CDR3 length: 14 amino acids. The germline gives CDR1 MDHEN, CDR2 SYDVKM. V was pared by 4 bases and J by 0 bases, with 9 bases between. Full variable domain (remainder filled in from reference TRBV28 and TRBJ1-1): DVKVTQSSRYLVKRTGEKVFLECVQDMDHENMFWYRQDPGLGLRLIYFSYDVKMKEKGDIPEGYSVSREKKERFSLILESASTNQTSMYLCASSSVPMNTEAFFGQGTRLTVV.

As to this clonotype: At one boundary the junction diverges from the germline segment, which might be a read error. This chain's CDR3 is CTSSQDPPSFSGNTIYF. In DNA, the CDR3 is TGTACCAGCAGCCAAGACCCCCCCAGCTTCTCTGGAAACACCATATATTTT. V usage is TRBV4-2 and J usage is TRBJ1-3; D gene ambiguous. Germline loops: CDR1 LGHNA, CDR2 YNFKEQ. The CDR3 consists of 17 residues.

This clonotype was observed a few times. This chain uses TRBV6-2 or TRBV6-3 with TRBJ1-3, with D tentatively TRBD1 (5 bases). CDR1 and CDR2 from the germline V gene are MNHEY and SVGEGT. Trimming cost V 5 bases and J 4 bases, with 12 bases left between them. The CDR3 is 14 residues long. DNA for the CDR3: TGTGCCAGCAGTCAGGACATTTGGGGAAACACCATATATTTT. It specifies CASSQDIWGNTIYF.

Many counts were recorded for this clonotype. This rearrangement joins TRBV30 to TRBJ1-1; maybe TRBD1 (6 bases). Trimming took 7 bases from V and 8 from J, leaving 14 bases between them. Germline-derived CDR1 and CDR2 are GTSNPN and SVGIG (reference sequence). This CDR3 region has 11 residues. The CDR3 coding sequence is TGTGCCTACTCGACAGGTGGGGAAGCTTTCTTT. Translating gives CAYSTGGEAFF.

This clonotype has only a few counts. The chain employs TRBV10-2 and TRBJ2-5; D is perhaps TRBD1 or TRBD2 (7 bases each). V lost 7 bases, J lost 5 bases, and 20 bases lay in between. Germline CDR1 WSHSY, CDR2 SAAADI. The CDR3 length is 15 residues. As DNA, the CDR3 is TGCGCCAGCACCGAGACAGGGAGGGGACAGGAGACCCAGTACTTC. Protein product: CASTETGRGQETQYF.

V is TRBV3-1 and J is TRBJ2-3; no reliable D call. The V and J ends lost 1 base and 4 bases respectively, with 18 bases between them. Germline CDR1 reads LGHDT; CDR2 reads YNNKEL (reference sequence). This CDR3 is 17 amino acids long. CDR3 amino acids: CASSQGLPSTGSDTQYF. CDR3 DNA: TGTGCCAGCAGCCAAGGTCTCCCTTCCACGGGTTCAGATACGCAGTATTTT.

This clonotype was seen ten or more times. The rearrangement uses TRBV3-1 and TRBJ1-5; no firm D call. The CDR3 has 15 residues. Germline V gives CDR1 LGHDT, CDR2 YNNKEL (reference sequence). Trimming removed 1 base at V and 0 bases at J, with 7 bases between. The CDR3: CASSQGTASNQPQHF. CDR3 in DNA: TGTGCCAGCAGCCAAGGGACCGCTAGCAATCAGCCCCAGCATTTT.

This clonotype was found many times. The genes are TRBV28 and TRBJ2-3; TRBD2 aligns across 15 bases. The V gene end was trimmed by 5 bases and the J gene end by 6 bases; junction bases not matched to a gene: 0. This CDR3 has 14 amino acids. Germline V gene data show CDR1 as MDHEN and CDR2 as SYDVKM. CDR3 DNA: TGTGCCAGCAGTGGGACTAGCGGGAGGGATACGCAGTATTTT. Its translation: CASSGTSGRDTQYF.

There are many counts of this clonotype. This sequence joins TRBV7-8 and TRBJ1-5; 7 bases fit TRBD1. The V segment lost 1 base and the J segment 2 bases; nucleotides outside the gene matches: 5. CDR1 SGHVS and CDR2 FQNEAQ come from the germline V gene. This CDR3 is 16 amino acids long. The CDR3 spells CASSLGQGTGNQPQHF. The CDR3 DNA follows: TGTGCCAGCAGCTTAGGGCAAGGGACAGGCAATCAGCCCCAGCATTTT. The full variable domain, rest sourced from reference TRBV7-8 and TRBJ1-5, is GAGVSQSPRYKVAKRGQDVALRCDPISGHVSLFWYQQALGQGPEFLTYFQNEAQLDKSGLPSDRFFAERPEGSVSTLKIQRTQQEDSAVYLCASSLGQGTGNQPQHFGDGTRLSIL.

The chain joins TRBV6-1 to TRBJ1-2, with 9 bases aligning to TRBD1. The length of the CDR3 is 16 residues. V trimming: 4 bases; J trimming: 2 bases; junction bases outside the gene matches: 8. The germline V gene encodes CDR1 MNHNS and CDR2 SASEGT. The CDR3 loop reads CASSGNSGTGNYGYTF. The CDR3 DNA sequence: TGTGCCAGCAGTGGAAACTCCGGGACAGGGAACTATGGCTACACCTTC.

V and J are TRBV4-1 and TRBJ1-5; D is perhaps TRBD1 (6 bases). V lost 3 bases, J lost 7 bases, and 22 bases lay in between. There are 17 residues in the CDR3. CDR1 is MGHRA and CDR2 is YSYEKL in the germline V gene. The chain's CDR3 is CASSQGSPPGARQPQHF. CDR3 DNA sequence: TGCGCCAGCAGCCAGGGGTCTCCTCCGGGGGCACGGCAGCCCCAGCATTTT.